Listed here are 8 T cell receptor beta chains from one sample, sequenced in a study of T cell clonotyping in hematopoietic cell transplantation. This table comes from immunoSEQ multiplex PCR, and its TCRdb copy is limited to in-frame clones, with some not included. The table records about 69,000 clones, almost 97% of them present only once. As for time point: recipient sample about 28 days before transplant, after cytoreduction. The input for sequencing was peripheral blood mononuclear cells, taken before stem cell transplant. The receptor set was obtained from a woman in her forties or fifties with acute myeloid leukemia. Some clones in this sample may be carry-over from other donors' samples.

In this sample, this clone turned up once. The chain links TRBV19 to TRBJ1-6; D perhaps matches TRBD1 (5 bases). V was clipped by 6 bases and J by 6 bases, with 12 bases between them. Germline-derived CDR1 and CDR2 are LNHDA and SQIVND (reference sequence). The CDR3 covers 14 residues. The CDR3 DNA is TGTGCCAGTAGAGGGGCAGGGAGTAATTCACCCCTCCACTTT. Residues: CASRGAGSNSPLHF. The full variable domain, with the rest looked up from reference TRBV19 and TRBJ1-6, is DGGITQSPKYLFRKEGQNVTLSCEQNLNHDAMYWYRQDPGQGLRLIYYSQIVNDFQKGDIAEGYSVSREKKESFPLTVTSAQKNPTAFYLCASRGAGSNSPLHFGNGTRLTVT.

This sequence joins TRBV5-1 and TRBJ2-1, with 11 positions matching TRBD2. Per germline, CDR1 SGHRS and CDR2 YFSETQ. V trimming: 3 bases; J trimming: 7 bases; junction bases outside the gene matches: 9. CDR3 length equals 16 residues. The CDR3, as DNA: TGCGCCAGCAGCTCGCTGGGTAGCGGGAGGGCTAATGAGCAGTTCTTC. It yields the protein CASSSLGSGRANEQFF. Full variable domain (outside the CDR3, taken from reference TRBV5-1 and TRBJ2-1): KAGVTQTPRYLIKTRGQQVTLSCSPISGHRSVSWYQQTPGQGLQFLFEYFSETQRNKGNFPGRFSGRQFSNSRSEMNVSTLELGDSALYLCASSSLGSGRANEQFFGPGTRLTVL.

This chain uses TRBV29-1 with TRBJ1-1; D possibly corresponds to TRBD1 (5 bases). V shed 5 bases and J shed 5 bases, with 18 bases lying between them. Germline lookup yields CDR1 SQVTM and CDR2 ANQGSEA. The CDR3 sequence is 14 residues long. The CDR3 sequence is CSVPLVLGPTEAFF. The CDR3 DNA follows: TGCAGCGTTCCTCTAGTGCTGGGACCTACTGAAGCTTTCTTT. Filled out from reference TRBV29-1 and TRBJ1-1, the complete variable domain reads SAVISQKPSRDICQRGTSLTIQCQVDSQVTMMFWYRQQPGQSLTLIATANQGSEATYESGFVIDKFPISRPNLTFSTLTVSNMSPEDSSIYLCSVPLVLGPTEAFFGQGTRLTVV.

The CDR3 protein is CSVGQGNSYEQYF. The CDR3 bases are TGCAGCGTGGGACAGGGGAACTCCTACGAGCAGTACTTC. J is TRBJ2-7 and V is TRBV29-1, with 10 bases that match TRBD1. Germline V gene data show CDR1 as SQVTM and CDR2 as ANQGSEA. The CDR3 consists of 13 residues. The V and J ends lost 6 bases and 0 bases, in that order; junction bases with no gene match: 2.

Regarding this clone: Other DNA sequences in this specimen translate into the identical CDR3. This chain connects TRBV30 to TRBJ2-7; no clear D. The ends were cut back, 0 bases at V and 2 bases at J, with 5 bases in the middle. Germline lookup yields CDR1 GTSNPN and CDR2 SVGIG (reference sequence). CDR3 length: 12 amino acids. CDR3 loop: CAWSVSPYEQYF. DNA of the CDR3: TGTGCCTGGAGTGTATCCCCCTACGAGCAGTACTTC.

This CDR3 is CAWRGLSENTEAFF. For the CDR3, the DNA is TGTGCCTGGAGAGGACTGAGTGAGAACACTGAAGCTTTCTTT. The rearrangement links TRBV30 to TRBJ1-1; D unclear. Trimming removed 3 bases from V and 1 base from J, with 12 bases in between. Looked up from germline, CDR1 is GTSNPN and CDR2 is SVGIG (reference sequence). The CDR3 contains 14 residues.

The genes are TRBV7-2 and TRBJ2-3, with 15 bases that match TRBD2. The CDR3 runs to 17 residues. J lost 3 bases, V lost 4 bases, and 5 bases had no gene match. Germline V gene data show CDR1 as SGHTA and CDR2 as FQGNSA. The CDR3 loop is CASSSWTSGGATDTQYF. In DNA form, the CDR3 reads TGTGCCAGCAGCTCCTGGACTAGCGGGGGGGCTACAGATACGCAGTATTTT.

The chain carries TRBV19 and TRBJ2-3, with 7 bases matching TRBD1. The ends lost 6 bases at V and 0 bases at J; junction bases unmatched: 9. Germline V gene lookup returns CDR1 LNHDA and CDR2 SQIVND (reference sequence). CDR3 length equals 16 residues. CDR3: CASSAPGTASTDTQYF. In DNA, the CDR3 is TGTGCCAGTAGCGCACCAGGGACAGCTAGCACAGATACGCAGTATTTT.